This TCR beta chain was captured in a study of blood T cell repertoires in COVID-19. About the research overall: Researchers got acute and convalescent COVID-19 samples from the United States, Italy and Spain.

V dropped 6 bases and J dropped 4 bases, with 15 bases sitting between them. Germline-derived CDR1 and CDR2 are KGHSH and LQKENI. CDR3 length: 14 residues. Libraries were prepared by immunoSEQ multiplex PCR; TCRdb keeps only in-frame clonotypes and omits some of them. Of some 160,000 clones listed, about four fifths are singletons. This TCR was sampled from a woman in her seventies who had recovered from COVID-19. The chain employs TRBV18 and TRBJ1-1, with D possibly TRBD1 on 6 matching bases. The specimen was peripheral blood. The DNA for the CDR3 is TGTGCCAGCTCCGCACAGGGTAGGGGCACTGAAGCTTTCTTT. Amino acids: CASSAQGRGTEAFF. The entire variable domain, with the rest obtained from reference TRBV18 and TRBJ1-1, is as follows: NAGVMQNPRHLVRRRGQEARLRCSPMKGHSHVYWYRQLPEEGLKFMVYLQKENIIDESGMPKERFSAEFPKEGPSILRIQQVVRGDSAAYFCASSAQGRGTEAFFGQGTRLTVV.